These 31 T cell receptor beta chains were all obtained from the same sample, sequenced in a study of cytomegalovirus exposure and HLA in healthy donors. The PCR employed 60 Vbeta primers together with 13 Jbeta primers. Profiled with immunoSEQ multiplex PCR; TCRdb holds only in-frame clones, not every one. This table holds tens of thousands of clones, approximately 69% found once. The sequencing sample was made of PBMCs. The receptors come from a boy aged 5 to 17 in good health and CMV-seropositive.

The rearrangement uses TRBV7-6 and TRBJ1-1, with D unresolved. Germline assignment: CDR1 SGHVS and CDR2 FNYEAQ. Trimming cost V 1 base and J 0 bases, with 9 bases left between them. This CDR3 is 15 amino acids long. This chain's CDR3 is CASSLEADLNTEAFF. The DNA for the CDR3 is TGTGCCAGCAGCTTAGAGGCGGATTTGAACACTGAAGCTTTCTTT. Full variable domain (rest looked up from reference TRBV7-6 and TRBJ1-1): GAGVSQSPRYKVTKRGQDVALRCDPISGHVSLYWYRQALGQGPEFLTYFNYEAQQDKSGLPNDRFSAERPEGSISTLTIQRTEQRDSAMYRCASSLEADLNTEAFFGQGTRLTVV.

The chain recombines TRBV9 with TRBJ2-1; D is unclear. Germline lookup yields CDR1 SGDLS and CDR2 YYNGEE. The CDR3 consists of 15 residues. Trimming took 3 bases from V and 0 from J, leaving 10 bases between them. The CDR3 DNA reads as TGTGCCAGCAGCGGTCGCTTGAGCTCCTACAATGAGCAGTTCTTC. It is translated as CASSGRLSSYNEQFF.

The J gene is TRBJ2-4, the V gene TRBV4-1, with 7 bases identical to TRBD1. V lost 3 bases and J lost 5; bases outside the gene matches: 7. Germline CDR1 and CDR2: MGHRA and YSYEKL. The CDR3 length is 15 residues. In nucleotides, the CDR3 is TGCGCCAGCAGCCAGGCTGACAGGGTCCAAAACATTCAGTACTTC. Amino acids: CASSQADRVQNIQYF.

There are a few counts of this clone. This rearrangement joins TRBV6-1 to TRBJ2-3, with 12 bases matching TRBD2. The CDR3 extends over 16 amino acids. Germline lookup yields CDR1 MNHNS and CDR2 SASEGT. The trim removed 4 bases at V and 2 bases at J, leaving 4 bases unmatched. The CDR3 nucleotides are TGTGCCAGCAGTGTGACTAGCGGGGGATACACAGATACGCAGTATTTT. The encoded protein is CASSVTSGGYTDTQYF.

The chain joins TRBV7-2 to TRBJ2-7; 9 bases fit TRBD1. This CDR3 comprises 13 residues. The germline V gene has CDR1 SGHTA and CDR2 FQGNSA. With 5 bases clipped from V and 3 bases from J, the junction kept 2 bases outside the gene matches. The CDR3 spells CASSRDRVYEQYF. CDR3 DNA: TGTGCCAGCAGCCGGGACAGGGTCTACGAGCAGTACTTC.

The genes are TRBV18 and TRBJ1-5; D might be TRBD1 (5 bases). Trimming stripped 6 bases from V and 1 base from J, with 7 bases between. The CDR3 totals 13 residues. Germline V gene data show CDR1 as KGHSH and CDR2 as LQKENI. The CDR3 loop reads CASSRQSNQPQHF. The CDR3 region has the DNA TGTGCCAGCTCTCGACAGAGCAATCAGCCCCAGCATTTT.

The chain carries TRBV5-1 and TRBJ2-5; D perhaps matches TRBD1 (5 bases). The CDR3 totals 13 residues. Trimming shortened V by 0 bases and J by 4 bases, and 7 bases separated the two germline ends. Germline V gene sequence: CDR1 SGHRS, CDR2 YFSETQ. CDR3 sequence: CASSLEGLETQYF. CDR3 DNA sequence: TGCGCCAGCAGCTTGGAGGGGTTAGAGACCCAGTACTTC. The entire variable domain, with the rest obtained from reference TRBV5-1 and TRBJ2-5, is as follows: KAGVTQTPRYLIKTRGQQVTLSCSPISGHRSVSWYQQTPGQGLQFLFEYFSETQRNKGNFPGRFSGRQFSNSRSEMNVSTLELGDSALYLCASSLEGLETQYFGPGTRLLVL.

The chain links TRBV5-1 to TRBJ2-3; possible D gene TRBD2, 5 bases. Germline CDR1 reads SGHRS; CDR2 reads YFSETQ. The CDR3 sequence is 15 residues long. Trimming cost V 4 bases and J 2 bases, with 14 bases left between them. As DNA, the CDR3 is TGCGCCAGCAGCCGGACTGTCGGGGACACAGATACGCAGTATTTT. This translates into CASSRTVGDTDTQYF. The full variable domain, its missing parts supplied by reference TRBV5-1 and TRBJ2-3, is KAGVTQTPRYLIKTRGQQVTLSCSPISGHRSVSWYQQTPGQGLQFLFEYFSETQRNKGNFPGRFSGRQFSNSRSEMNVSTLELGDSALYLCASSRTVGDTDTQYFGPGTRLTVL.

This clone was recorded once. An end of the junction differs from the germline gene, which may be a read error. The chain couples TRBV7-8 to TRBJ2-3; 10 bases map to TRBD2. This CDR3 is built from 14 residues. Germline V lookup: CDR1 SGHVS, CDR2 FQNEAQ. The CDR3 sequence: CASSLARLAGPLDF. CDR3 nucleotide sequence: TGTGCCAGCAGCTTAGCGAGACTAGCGGGTCCCCTGGATTTT.

The chain has TRBV5-8 and TRBJ2-1; 14 positions match TRBD2. CDR1 is SGHTS and CDR2 is YDEGEE in the germline V gene. The junction had 5 bases not matched to a gene; V was cut back by 4 bases and J by 5 bases. The CDR3 is 16 residues long. The CDR3 DNA reads as TGTGCCAGCAGCGTGACTAGCGGGGGGGCCCACAATGAGCAGTTCTTC. It specifies CASSVTSGGAHNEQFF.

The chain joins TRBV5-6 to TRBJ2-1, with 7 bases matching TRBD2. The CDR3 is 19 residues long. Trimming cost V 1 base and J 6 bases; bases outside gene matches: 19. Germline V gene sequence: CDR1 SGHDT, CDR2 YYEEEE. The DNA of the CDR3 is TGTGCCAGCAGCTTGATTACGGGTGGAGCGGGACTGGGGATCAATGAGCAGTTCTTC. Amino acid sequence: CASSLITGGAGLGINEQFF.

This chain uses TRBV28 with TRBJ1-1; D might be TRBD1 (6 bases). The CDR3 is 16 amino acids. Trimming stripped 3 bases from V and 0 bases from J, with 14 bases between. Germline loops: CDR1 MDHEN, CDR2 SYDVKM. CDR3 sequence: CASSLPTGIMNTEAFF. CDR3 DNA: TGTGCCAGCAGTTTGCCTACAGGGATCATGAACACTGAAGCTTTCTTT. The complete variable domain, with remaining parts taken from reference TRBV28 and TRBJ1-1, reads DVKVTQSSRYLVKRTGEKVFLECVQDMDHENMFWYRQDPGLGLRLIYFSYDVKMKEKGDIPEGYSVSREKKERFSLILESASTNQTSMYLCASSLPTGIMNTEAFFGQGTRLTVV.

The chain joins TRBV15 to TRBJ1-2; 9 nucleotides align to TRBD1. In germline, CDR1 is LNHNV, CDR2 YYDKDF (reference sequence). The V and J ends lost 1 base and 8 bases, in that order; junction bases with no gene match: 5. There are 14 residues in the CDR3. CDR3 loop: CATSRVGQGKGYTF. The CDR3 coding sequence is TGTGCCACCAGCAGAGTTGGACAGGGGAAGGGCTACACCTTC. Full variable domain (missing parts from reference TRBV15 and TRBJ1-2): DAMVIQNPRYQVTQFGKPVTLSCSQTLNHNVMYWYQQKSSQAPKLLFHYYDKDFNNEADTPDNFQSRRPNTSFCFLDIRSPGLGDTAMYLCATSRVGQGKGYTFGSGTRLTVV.

The chain employs TRBV7-9 and TRBJ1-2; D not certain. The CDR3 is 13 residues long. Germline-derived CDR1 and CDR2 are SEHNR and FQNEAQ (reference sequence). V lost 5 bases and J 6 bases, leaving 13 bases between the germline ends. CDR3 region: CASSVTGPDGYTF. The CDR3 nucleotides are TGTGCCAGCAGCGTCACCGGTCCTGATGGCTACACCTTC.

V and J are TRBV2 and TRBJ1-1, with D perhaps TRBD1 (5 bases). V lost 0 bases, J lost 7 bases, and 9 bases lay in between. The CDR3 sequence is 13 residues long. CDR1 SNHLY and CDR2 FYNNEI come from the germline V gene. The DNA for the CDR3 is TGTGCCAGCAGTGAAGCGGGGGAGGGTGAAGCTTTCTTT. Encoded protein: CASSEAGEGEAFF.

Comment on this clone: Other DNA sequences in this specimen translate into the identical CDR3. J is TRBJ1-1 and V is TRBV9; D remains ambiguous. The V end lost 1 base, the J end lost 4 bases, and 11 bases lay between the germline ends. Germline V CDR1 and CDR2: SGDLS, YYNGEE. This CDR3 comprises 14 residues. This CDR3 is CASSVQVGGTEAFF. CDR3 nucleotides: TGTGCCAGCAGCGTACAGGTAGGAGGCACTGAAGCTTTCTTT.

The chain links TRBV5-1 to TRBJ2-1, with D maybe TRBD2 (5 bases). There are 13 residues in the CDR3. Trimming pared 2 bases from V and 6 bases from J, leaving 9 bases between. From germline, CDR1 is SGHRS and CDR2 YFSETQ. The CDR3: CASSFWRSNEQFF. CDR3 DNA sequence: TGCGCCAGCAGCTTTTGGAGGTCCAATGAGCAGTTCTTC.

The chain joins TRBV29-1 to TRBJ2-7, with 8 bases that match TRBD2. This CDR3 is 14 amino acids long. The germline gives CDR1 SQVTM, CDR2 ANQGSEA. Trimming took 3 bases from V and 5 from J; bases not matched to a gene: 9. CDR3 sequence reads: CSVDAAGEGHEQYF. For the CDR3, the DNA is TGCAGCGTTGATGCAGCGGGAGAGGGTCACGAGCAGTACTTC.

This chain joins TRBV5-1 and TRBJ1-2; the D gene is possibly TRBD1 (5 bases). V was cut by 1 base and J by 6 bases, with 16 bases left in between. Germline CDR1 and CDR2: SGHRS and YFSETQ. This CDR3 region has 15 residues. The CDR3 nucleotides are TGCGCCAGCAGCTTGTCGGGAGCTGGGGGGGATGGCTACACCTTC. Its translation: CASSLSGAGGDGYTF.

The rearrangement uses TRBV19 and TRBJ1-5; D gene unclear. Trimming removed 11 bases from V and 0 bases from J, with 11 bases in between. The CDR3 length is 13 residues. Looked up from germline, CDR1 is LNHDA and CDR2 is SQIVND (reference sequence). The CDR3: CAAGVYSNQPQHF. The CDR3 bases are TGTGCCGCGGGAGTTTATAGCAATCAGCCCCAGCATTTT.

The CDR3 region has the DNA TGTGCCAGCAGCTTGCGCGCTGTCGGGGAGCTGTTTTTT. It is translated as CASSLRAVGELFF. The J gene is TRBJ2-2, the V gene TRBV5-6; D remains ambiguous. The length of the CDR3 is 13 residues. The germline V gene encodes CDR1 SGHDT and CDR2 YYEEEE. With 1 base removed from V and 7 bases from J, the gap between germline ends came to 8 bases.

The chain couples TRBV5-1 to TRBJ2-3; D not resolved. Trimming stripped 0 bases from V and 5 bases from J, with 16 bases between. This CDR3 has 16 residues. The germline CDR1 and CDR2 sequences are SGHRS and YFSETQ. The CDR3 loop reads CASSLVAGPAGDTQYF. The CDR3 DNA is TGCGCCAGCAGCTTGGTGGCAGGCCCCGCTGGAGATACGCAGTATTTT.

The sample holds a few counts of this clone. Here the CDR3 DNA reads TGTGCCAGCAGCTCCAAGGACGGACTAAACATTCAGTACTTC. Its translation: CASSSKDGLNIQYF. The genes are TRBV9 and TRBJ2-4; D might be TRBD2 (5 bases). V lost 4 bases and J 6 bases, leaving 14 bases between the germline ends. CDR1 and CDR2 (germline): SGDLS, YYNGEE. The CDR3 runs to 14 residues.

The chain uses TRBV15 and TRBJ1-2, with 8 bases aligning to TRBD1. This CDR3 spans 13 amino acids. CDR1 and CDR2 from the germline V gene are LNHNV and YYDKDF (reference sequence). V lost 6 bases and J lost 8; bases outside the gene matches: 8. The chain's CDR3 is CATSKGQGGGYTF. As DNA, the CDR3 is TGTGCCACCAGTAAAGGACAGGGCGGCGGCTACACCTTC.

The V gene is TRBV30, the J gene TRBJ1-2; tentatively, D is TRBD1 (6 bases). Germline CDR1 GTSNPN, CDR2 SVGIG (reference sequence). The CDR3 totals 13 residues. The V end was cut by 5 bases, the J end by 8 bases, with 18 bases between. CDR3: CAWSSGGGPGYTF. The CDR3 DNA follows: TGTGCCTGGTCGAGTGGCGGGGGGCCCGGCTACACCTTC.

The genes are TRBV6-6 and TRBJ2-3; D is ambiguous. V was shortened by 4 bases and J by 5 bases, with 7 bases between the two germline ends. Germline V gene sequence: CDR1 MNHNY, CDR2 SVGAGI (reference sequence). This CDR3 is built from 12 residues. The CDR3 bases are TGTGCCAGCAGTTCTTTTATAGATACGCAGTATTTT. It translates to CASSSFIDTQYF.

The chain links TRBV5-1 to TRBJ2-3; a weak D match, TRBD1 (6 bases). Germline V gene lookup returns CDR1 SGHRS and CDR2 YFSETQ. This CDR3 contains 14 residues. With 0 bases removed from V and 4 bases from J, the gap between germline ends came to 9 bases. CDR3 in DNA: TGCGCCAGCAGCTTGGTTCAGGGGTCAGATACGCAGTATTTT. It encodes CASSLVQGSDTQYF.

The chain has TRBV29-1 and TRBJ2-5; TRBD2 matches at 11 bases. The J call may be faulty, since TRBJ2-7 better matches the DNA end. CDR3 size: 13 residues. Germline-derived CDR1 and CDR2 are SQVTM and ANQGSEA. The CDR3 loop reads CSVGLAGTYEQYF. CDR3 in DNA: TGCAGCGTTGGACTAGCGGGGACCTACGAGCAGTACTTC.

Written as DNA, the CDR3 is TGCGCCAGCAGCTTAGGGCGGGGGGGCCGAGGTGAGCAGTTCTTC. It codes for CASSLGRGGRGEQFF. The rearrangement uses TRBV5-1 and TRBJ2-1, with 9 bases aligning to TRBD2. The V segment lost 2 bases and the J segment 9 bases; nucleotides outside the gene matches: 9. Germline assignment: CDR1 SGHRS and CDR2 YFSETQ. The CDR3 has 15 residues.

V usage is TRBV19 and J usage is TRBJ1-1; TRBD1 is a possible D gene (6 bases). The CDR3 length is 12 residues. V was cut by 9 bases and J by 1 base, with 9 bases left in between. Germline V lookup: CDR1 LNHDA, CDR2 SQIVND (reference sequence). CDR3 region: CASRQENTEAFF. CDR3 bases: TGTGCCAGCCGACAGGAGAACACTGAAGCTTTCTTT.

The chain uses TRBV2 and TRBJ2-6; TRBD1 aligns across 9 bases. Germline V gene sequence: CDR1 SNHLY, CDR2 FYNNEI. The CDR3 runs to 18 residues. V trimming: 6 bases; J trimming: 2 bases; junction bases outside the gene matches: 11. The CDR3 DNA is TGTGCCAGCAGGTCCGGGACAGGGATGATGGCTGGGGCCAACGTCCTGACTTTC. Protein: CASRSGTGMMAGANVLTF.